The 12 T cell receptor beta chains below were found in one sample sequenced in a study of OX40 agonist ivuxolimab in advanced cancers. Library preparation used the immunoSEQ multiplex PCR assay. The table comes from immuneACCESS by way of TCRdb, which keeps in-frame sequences with V and J called. Part of the clones is missing from these tables; in studies checked, under half for an unresolved V gene and the rest for unknown reasons. A total of over 35,000 clones appear in this sample, 89% of them only once. The ten largest clones capture about an eighth of the sample. Specimen: CD4+ or CD8+ T cells sorted from blood, collected in a trial of the OX40 agonist ivuxolimab. Receptors were obtained from an adult with an advanced solid tumor such as melanoma, head and neck, liver or kidney cancer.

This rearrangement joins TRBV4-2 to TRBJ2-1, with 11 bases identical to TRBD2. The germline V gene encodes CDR1 LGHNA and CDR2 YNFKEQ. Trimming cost V 4 bases and J 8 bases; bases outside gene matches: 7. The CDR3 runs to 15 residues. The CDR3 loop is CASSPLAGEGDEQFF. The CDR3 DNA is TGTGCCAGCAGCCCACTAGCGGGAGAGGGAGATGAGCAGTTCTTC.

This clone was counted once. This sequence joins TRBV25-1 and TRBJ1-1; 12 bases fit TRBD1. The germline CDR1 and CDR2 sequences are MGHDK and SYGVNS. The CDR3 runs to 15 residues. The V segment lost 2 bases and the J segment 2 bases; nucleotides outside the gene matches: 0. CDR3 bases: TGTGCCAGCAGTGAAGGGACAGGGGGCAACACTGAAGCTTTCTTT. As protein: CASSEGTGGNTEAFF.

J is TRBJ2-7 and V is TRBV10-3, with 8 bases aligning to TRBD1. CDR1 and CDR2 from the germline V gene are ENHRY and SYGVKD. V was pared by 7 bases and J by 3 bases, with 8 bases of the junction left unmatched. The CDR3 spans 14 residues. CDR3 residues: CAITDRTGSYEQYF. CDR3 in DNA: TGTGCCATCACGGACCGGACAGGGAGCTACGAGCAGTACTTC.

The rearrangement uses TRBV25-1 and TRBJ1-4; TRBD1 matches 10 bases. CDR1 is MGHDK, CDR2 SYGVNS, per germline. This CDR3 has 14 amino acids. J lost 6 bases, V lost 4 bases, and 2 bases had no gene match. CDR3 sequence reads: CASSGDRGDEKLFF. In DNA form, the CDR3 reads TGTGCCAGCAGTGGGGACAGGGGAGATGAAAAACTGTTTTTT.

V is TRBV4-3 and J is TRBJ1-2; D is ambiguous. Germline CDR1 LGHNA, CDR2 YSLEER. This CDR3 has 16 residues. Trimming took off 0 bases at V and 4 bases at J, with 15 bases between the two ends. CDR3 sequence reads: CASSQDEAEFSYGYTF. CDR3 sequence (DNA): TGCGCCAGCAGCCAAGACGAAGCGGAATTTAGCTATGGCTACACCTTC.

The CDR3 DNA follows: TGCGCCAGCAGCCAAGTGGAGGGGAGCGCCTATGGCTACACCTTC. Amino acids: CASSQVEGSAYGYTF. J is TRBJ1-2 and V is TRBV4-3; D possibly corresponds to TRBD1 (5 bases). The CDR3 sequence is 15 residues long. V lost 1 base and J lost 4, with 13 bases in between. Germline values: CDR1 LGHNA, CDR2 YSLEER.

The V and J genes are TRBV30 and TRBJ1-5; D call uncertain. V lost 0 bases and J lost 6, with 3 bases in between. CDR1 is GTSNPN and CDR2 is SVGIG in the germline V gene (reference sequence). The CDR3 spans 11 residues. CDR3 protein: CAWSVGQPQHF. The CDR3 bases are TGTGCCTGGAGTGTGGGTCAGCCCCAGCATTTT.

The chain links TRBV4-2 to TRBJ2-1, with 15 bases identical to TRBD2. The ends lost 2 bases at V and 10 bases at J; junction bases unmatched: 9. This CDR3 spans 17 amino acids. The germline V gene encodes CDR1 LGHNA and CDR2 YNFKEQ. In DNA form, the CDR3 reads TGTGCCAGCAGCCAATGGCTCGGGACTAGCGGGGGGCAGGAGCAGTTCTTC. Residues: CASSQWLGTSGGQEQFF.

This chain links TRBV7-8 with TRBJ1-3, with unresolved D. Trimming pared 2 bases from V and 0 bases from J, leaving 14 bases between. Germline CDR1 SGHVS, CDR2 FQNEAQ. This CDR3 is 17 amino acids long. CDR3 sequence: CASSLPSGGHSGNTIYF. The CDR3 DNA sequence: TGTGCCAGCAGCTTACCCTCGGGTGGCCACTCTGGAAACACCATATATTTT.

J is TRBJ2-3 and V is TRBV4-1; TRBD1 aligns across 11 bases. CDR1 and CDR2 from the germline V gene are MGHRA and YSYEKL. The CDR3 is 20 amino acids. V lost 5 bases, J lost 0 bases, and 16 bases stayed unmatched. The DNA of the CDR3 is TGCGCCAGCAGCTTCCGGACAGGGGGCCTTCCAGATACTAGCACAGATACGCAGTATTTT. Translated, it gives CASSFRTGGLPDTSTDTQYF.

This rearrangement joins TRBV5-5 to TRBJ1-2; maybe TRBD1 (5 bases). Trimming pared 3 bases from V and 3 bases from J, leaving 9 bases between. Germline lookup yields CDR1 SGHKS and CDR2 YYEKEE (reference sequence). This CDR3 is 13 amino acids long. The CDR3 spells CASSYRQYYGYTF. The DNA for the CDR3 is TGTGCCAGCAGCTACCGACAGTACTATGGCTACACCTTC.

The V gene is TRBV7-6, the J gene TRBJ2-7; no definite D call. The germline CDR1 and CDR2 sequences are SGHVS and FNYEAQ. This CDR3 has 15 amino acids. The V gene lost 0 bases and the J gene lost 6 bases, with 15 bases spanning the gap. CDR3 coding DNA: TGTGCCAGCAGCTTAGCGTCCAGTTCGCCAACCGAGCAGTACTTC. It codes for CASSLASSSPTEQYF. The variable domain in full, completed from reference TRBV7-6 and TRBJ2-7, reads GAGVSQSPRYKVTKRGQDVALRCDPISGHVSLYWYRQALGQGPEFLTYFNYEAQQDKSGLPNDRFSAERPEGSISTLTIQRTEQRDSAMYRCASSLASSSPTEQYFGPGTRLTVT.